This T cell receptor (beta chain) was identified during a study of blood T cell repertoires in COVID-19. About the study: Donors in the United States, Italy and Spain gave samples during acute or convalescent COVID-19.

V dropped 5 bases and J dropped 10 bases, with 17 bases sitting between them. The CDR3 runs to 13 residues. Per the germline V gene, CDR1 is MNHNY and CDR2 is SVGAGI (reference sequence). As handled by the study authors: Scientists estimated how many nucleated cells there were by amplifying reference gene primers. Assay used: immunoSEQ multiplex PCR; TCRdb lists only in-frame clones, some missing. V, J and clone size are those of that table, while D and trimming were read from the DNA. Found here are approximately 70,000 clones, around 86% of them singletons; the top ten hold around 9.9%. The chain uses TRBV6-6 and TRBJ1-1; a weak D match, TRBD1 (5 bases). The sequence was obtained from a man aged 70-80 years with active or convalescent COVID-19. Sequenced input: peripheral blood. The CDR3 reads CASSPPAGTRAFF. CDR3 DNA: TGTGCCAGCAGTCCCCCAGCGGGGACGAGAGCTTTCTTT.